These 8 T cell receptor beta chains were all obtained from the same sample, sequenced in a study of T cell responses to AZD1222 COVID-19 vaccine. Profiling relied on immunoSEQ multiplex PCR, and the TCRdb table lists in-frame clones only, not all of them. The sample contains 40,000 to 55,000 clones, 70% to 90% of which appear only once. This specimen was peripheral blood, taken 28 days after the second AZD1222 dose. Receptors originate from an adult who received the AZD1222 COVID-19 vaccine.

This clone was seen once. CDR3 sequence reads: CASSIDRWNEQFF. CDR3 nucleotide sequence: TGTGCCAGTAGTATAGATCGTTGGAATGAGCAGTTCTTC. The J gene is TRBJ2-1, the V gene TRBV19; D remains ambiguous. Germline CDR1 is LNHDA and CDR2 is SQIVND (reference sequence). CDR3 size: 13 residues. V was clipped by 0 bases and J by 7 bases, with 7 bases between them.

The chain carries TRBV7-2 and TRBJ2-7; D is unresolved. This CDR3 is built from 13 residues. V was clipped by 3 bases and J by 3 bases, with 9 bases between them. Looked up from germline, CDR1 is SGHTA and CDR2 is FQGNSA. The CDR3 reads CASSFVRDYEQYF. CDR3 nucleotide sequence: TGTGCCAGCAGCTTCGTTAGGGACTACGAGCAGTACTTC. Based on the CDR3 plus reference TRBV7-2 and TRBJ2-7, the full variable domain is GAGVSQSPSNKVTEKGKDVELRCDPISGHTALYWYRQSLGQGLEFLIYFQGNSAPDKSGLPSDRFSAERTGGSVSTLTIQRTQQEDSAVYLCASSFVRDYEQYFGPGTRLTVT.

This clone has a single count. The V call is TRBV6-5, the J call TRBJ1-3; D gene ambiguous. The CDR3 sequence is 16 residues long. Germline V gene lookup returns CDR1 MNHEY and CDR2 SVGAGI. The ends were cut back, 2 bases at V and 0 bases at J, with 11 bases in the middle. This CDR3 is CASSYTIPSSGNTIYF. DNA for the CDR3: TGTGCCAGCAGTTACACGATCCCTAGCTCTGGAAACACCATATATTTT.

The gene calls are TRBV7-2 and TRBJ2-1; 12 nucleotides agree with TRBD2. V lost 3 bases to trimming and J lost 7 bases; unmatched junction nucleotides: 4. The germline gives CDR1 SGHTA, CDR2 FQGNSA. The CDR3 has 15 amino acids. CDR3 in amino acids: CASSLSSGRENEQFF. In DNA, the CDR3 is TGTGCCAGCAGCTTGTCTAGCGGGAGGGAAAATGAGCAGTTCTTC.

This chain joins TRBV18 and TRBJ2-3; either TRBD1 or TRBD2 may supply D (6 bases each). Germline V gene sequence: CDR1 KGHSH, CDR2 LQKENI. The CDR3 runs to 15 residues. The ends were cut back, 0 bases at V and 7 bases at J, with 14 bases in the middle. The CDR3 sequence is CASSPPEGGHNTQYF. The CDR3, as DNA: TGTGCCAGCTCACCACCTGAAGGGGGGCATAATACGCAGTATTTT. Based on the CDR3 plus reference TRBV18 and TRBJ2-3, the full variable domain is NAGVMQNPRHLVRRRGQEARLRCSPMKGHSHVYWYRQLPEEGLKFMVYLQKENIIDESGMPKERFSAEFPKEGPSILRIQQVVRGDSAAYFCASSPPEGGHNTQYFGPGTRLTVL.

The chain is built from TRBV10-3 and TRBJ2-1; a weak D match, TRBD2 (6 bases). This CDR3 spans 12 amino acids. CDR1 ENHRY and CDR2 SYGVKD come from the germline V gene. V was pared by 8 bases and J by 7 bases, with 12 bases between. This chain's CDR3 is CAILTSLNEQFF. DNA of the CDR3: TGTGCCATCCTGACTAGTCTGAATGAGCAGTTCTTC.

The chain couples TRBV2 to TRBJ1-4; TRBD1 agrees at 7 bases. Germline V gene data show CDR1 as SNHLY and CDR2 as FYNNEI. The junction had 2 bases not matched to a gene; V was cut back by 5 bases and J by 5 bases. The CDR3 runs 13 residues. CDR3 amino acids: CASSRGQNEKLFF. CDR3 nucleotides: TGTGCCAGCAGTAGGGGACAGAATGAAAAACTGTTTTTT.

The rearrangement joins TRBV3-1 (or the pseudogene TRBV3-2) to TRBJ2-1; the match to TRBD2 covers 9 bases. V trimming: 0 bases; J trimming: 4 bases; junction bases outside the gene matches: 4. CDR1 and CDR2 from the germline V gene are LGHDT and YNNKEL (reference sequence). The CDR3 is 16 amino acids. CDR3 sequence reads: CASSQDRLAGYNEQFF. CDR3 in DNA: TGTGCCAGCAGCCAAGATCGGCTAGCGGGATACAATGAGCAGTTCTTC.